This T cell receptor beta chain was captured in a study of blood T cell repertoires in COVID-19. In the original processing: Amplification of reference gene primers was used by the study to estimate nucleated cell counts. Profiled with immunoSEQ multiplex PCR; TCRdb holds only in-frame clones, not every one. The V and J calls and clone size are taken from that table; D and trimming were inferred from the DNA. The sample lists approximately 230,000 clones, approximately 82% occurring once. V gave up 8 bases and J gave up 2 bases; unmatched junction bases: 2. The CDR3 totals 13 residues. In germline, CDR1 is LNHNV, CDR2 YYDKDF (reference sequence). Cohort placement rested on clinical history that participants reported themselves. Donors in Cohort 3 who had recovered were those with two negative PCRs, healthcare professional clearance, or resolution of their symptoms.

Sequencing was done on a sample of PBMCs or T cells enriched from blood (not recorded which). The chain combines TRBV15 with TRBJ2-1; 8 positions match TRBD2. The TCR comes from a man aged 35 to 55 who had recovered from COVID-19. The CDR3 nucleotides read TGTGCCACCCAACTAGCGGCCTACAATGAGCAGTTCTTC. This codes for CATQLAAYNEQFF.